The 7 T cell receptor beta chains reported below all come from one sample, sequenced in a study of blood T cells in healthy people across ages. A second about 7 to 12 cycle PCR used barcoded and J-beta primers. TCRdb recomputed calls from the 5' RACE reads with MiXCR, one row per CDR3 protein. In the table there are about 840,000 distinct CDR3 sequences, 25% to 30% of which are singletons. These data were also filed under a second study, of T cells of mothers and their children.

Sequencing used blood. The receptors shown here come from a woman aged 40 to 50 in good health.

Points on this clonotype: Being one base from a much bigger clone, this may be a read error. The chain is built from TRBV7-3 and TRBJ2-3; no clear D. This CDR3 comprises 14 residues. From germline, CDR1 is SGHTA and CDR2 FQGTGA. CDR3 region: CASGLGQTTDTQYF. The DNA of the CDR3 is TGTGCCAGCGGCTTAGGGCAGACCACAGATACGCAGTATTTT.

In DNA form, the CDR3 reads TGCAGTGCTATCCACCGTGGTAGCGGGGGGGTACAAGAGACCCAGTACTTC. Translated, it gives CSAIHRGSGGVQETQYF. The chain uses TRBV20-1 and TRBJ2-5; 11 positions match TRBD2. This CDR3 region has 17 residues. CDR1 DFQATT and CDR2 SNEGSKA come from the germline V gene (reference sequence). V was pared by 4 bases and J by 2 bases, with 12 bases of the junction left unmatched.

As regards this clonotype: This sequence may be a read error, since a much larger clone differs from it by one base. The chain has TRBV20-1 and TRBJ1-2; D gene unclear. The CDR3 covers 11 residues. In germline, CDR1 is DFQATT, CDR2 SNEGSKA (reference sequence). The CDR3 here is CSAVGDYGHTF. CDR3 DNA: TGCAGTGCAGTAGGCGACTATGGCCACACCTTC.

V and J are TRBV13 and TRBJ1-2; 9 nucleotides line up with TRBD1. J gave up 4 bases and V 5 bases, and 11 bases lay outside the gene matches. The germline V gene has CDR1 PRHDT and CDR2 FYEKMQ (reference sequence). CDR3 size: 16 residues. CDR3 in DNA: TGTGCCAGCAGCCTACGCCGGGACAGGGTTTTCTATGGCTACACCTTC. Translated: CASSLRRDRVFYGYTF.

In this sample, this clonotype turned up a few times. V is TRBV14 and J is TRBJ2-3; D is possibly TRBD1 or TRBD2 (5 bases each). CDR3 length: 15 amino acids. Trimming removed 1 base at V and 3 bases at J, with 11 bases between. Germline lookup yields CDR1 SGHDN and CDR2 FVKESK. CDR3 in amino acids: CASSQGGSRTDTQYF. The CDR3 DNA reads as TGTGCCAGCAGCCAAGGGGGGAGTCGGACAGATACGCAGTATTTT.

The chain has TRBV3-1 and TRBJ2-3, with TRBD2 identical over 10 bases. The CDR3 is made up of 17 amino acids. CDR1 is LGHDT and CDR2 is YNNKEL in the germline V gene (reference sequence). The V gene end was trimmed by 0 bases and the J gene end by 4 bases; junction bases not matched to a gene: 7. CDR3 residues: CASSQDLPSGGADTQYF. CDR3 in DNA: TGTGCCAGCAGCCAAGATCTCCCTAGCGGGGGCGCAGATACGCAGTATTTT.

This clonotype showed up just a few times. The J gene is TRBJ2-5, the V gene TRBV3-1; no firm D call. Germline V CDR1 and CDR2: LGHDT, YNNKEL (reference sequence). V lost 3 bases to trimming and J lost 2 bases, with 10 bases between them. This CDR3 is built from 14 residues. CDR3 sequence: CASSQRKGQETQYF. The CDR3 nucleotides read TGTGCCAGCAGCCAGCGGAAGGGTCAAGAGACCCAGTACTTC.